What follows are 27 T cell receptor beta chains derived from one specimen sequenced in a study of cytomegalovirus exposure and HLA in healthy donors. The PCR ran on 60 Vbeta and 13 Jbeta primers. Only in-frame clones appear in the TCRdb table, and some are missing; sequencing was by immunoSEQ multiplex PCR. This sample has about 150,000 clones, with 65% to 90% found just once. Sample: PBMCs. These receptors all come from a woman aged 45-65 years in good health and CMV-seropositive.

V is TRBV28 and J is TRBJ1-5; tentative D call: TRBD1 (5 bases). The CDR3 sequence is 15 residues long. Germline V gene lookup returns CDR1 MDHEN and CDR2 SYDVKM. V was cut by 3 bases and J by 5 bases, with 14 bases left in between. The CDR3 sequence is CASSFMDKSDQPQHF. The CDR3 nucleotides read TGTGCCAGCAGTTTTATGGACAAGTCAGATCAGCCCCAGCATTTT.

The rearrangement uses TRBV2 and TRBJ2-2; 9 bases are shared with TRBD2. Per germline, CDR1 SNHLY and CDR2 FYNNEI. V trimming: 11 bases; J trimming: 0 bases; junction bases outside the gene matches: 10. This CDR3 comprises 16 residues. This CDR3 is CAAGGSGGANTGELFF. DNA of the CDR3: TGTGCCGCAGGGGGTAGCGGGGGCGCGAACACCGGGGAGCTGTTTTTT.

The V call is TRBV7-8, the J call TRBJ2-7, with D maybe TRBD1 (6 bases). From germline, CDR1 is SGHVS and CDR2 FQNEAQ. The V end was cut by 4 bases, the J end by 4 bases, with 8 bases between. This CDR3 is built from 12 residues. CDR3 sequence: CASSSQGYEQYF. CDR3 DNA: TGTGCCAGCAGCTCCCAGGGGTACGAGCAGTACTTC.

In its sample, this clone is medium-sized. This sequence joins TRBV5-5 and TRBJ2-1, with 9 bases identical to TRBD2. J lost 7 bases, V lost 0 bases, and 11 bases had no gene match. Germline CDR1 is SGHKS and CDR2 is YYEKEE (reference sequence). CDR3 length: 17 amino acids. The CDR3 here is CASSLGLGGGVRNEQFF. In nucleotides, the CDR3 is TGTGCCAGCAGCTTGGGGCTCGGCGGGGGGGTTCGAAATGAGCAGTTCTTC.

V gene TRBV29-1 combines with J gene TRBJ1-3; TRBD1 matches 7 bases. After removal of 8 bases from V and 0 bases from J, the junction contained 10 bases not matched to a gene. CDR3 size: 15 residues. Germline lookup yields CDR1 SQVTM and CDR2 ANQGSEA. The DNA for the CDR3 is TGCAGCATTCGACGGGACAGCCGCTCTGGAAACACCATATATTTT. Protein: CSIRRDSRSGNTIYF.

The genes are TRBV30 and TRBJ2-3; 10 bases align to TRBD2. From germline, CDR1 is GTSNPN and CDR2 SVGIG (reference sequence). V trimming: 5 bases; J trimming: 0 bases; junction bases outside the gene matches: 8. The CDR3 runs to 16 residues. In nucleotides, the CDR3 is TGTGCCTGGTCCAGCGGGGGGGCCGTCAGCACAGATACGCAGTATTTT. It yields the protein CAWSSGGAVSTDTQYF.

CDR3 nucleotide sequence: TGTGCCATCAGTGAGTCGAGCGCATCCGGGGGGGCCCTAGCCAAAAACATTCAGTACTTC. Protein: CAISESSASGGALAKNIQYF. V is TRBV10-3 and J is TRBJ2-4, with 8 nucleotides matching TRBD2. CDR3 length equals 20 residues. V lost 0 bases, J lost 0 bases, and 13 bases stayed unmatched. From germline, CDR1 is ENHRY and CDR2 SYGVKD.

The chain links TRBV6-9 to TRBJ2-7; D gene unclear. CDR1 MNHGY and CDR2 SVAAGI come from the germline V gene. Trimming left V 7 bases short and J 0 bases short, with 10 bases between. This CDR3 has 13 residues. CDR3 coding DNA: TGTGCCAGCATTAACACTACCTCCTACGAGCAGTACTTC. This translates into CASINTTSYEQYF.

The chain is built from TRBV4-3 and TRBJ2-7; D may be TRBD1 (5 bases). In germline, CDR1 is LGHNA, CDR2 YSLEER. CDR3 length: 14 residues. V lost 0 bases to trimming and J lost 3 bases, with 9 bases between them. The DNA for the CDR3 is TGCGCCAGCAGCCAAGACGGTACAGGCTACGAGCAGTACTTC. Its translation is CASSQDGTGYEQYF.

This chain links TRBV5-4 with TRBJ1-4; no clear D. CDR1 SGHNT and CDR2 YYREEE come from the germline V gene (reference sequence). The germline V and J ends were trimmed by 0 bases and 1 base, with 4 bases remaining between them. The length of the CDR3 is 14 residues. CDR3 in DNA: TGTGCCAGCAGCTTGGGCGGAACTAATGAAAAACTGTTTTTT. Amino acid sequence: CASSLGGTNEKLFF.

The chain carries TRBV19 and TRBJ2-3, with D possibly matching TRBD1 (5 bases). CDR1 LNHDA and CDR2 SQIVND come from the germline V gene (reference sequence). Deletions cut 6 bases from V and 8 bases from J, with 18 bases between. The length of the CDR3 is 14 residues. CDR3 sequence reads: CASRGQMKDGTQYF. CDR3 bases: TGTGCCAGTAGAGGACAAATGAAGGATGGTACGCAGTATTTT.

The chain links TRBV19 to TRBJ2-6; the D is unclear. The V end lost 6 bases, the J end lost 0 bases, and 15 bases lay between the germline ends. Germline V gives CDR1 LNHDA, CDR2 SQIVND (reference sequence). CDR3 length: 17 amino acids. The chain's CDR3 is CASRSQIRSSGANVLTF. DNA of the CDR3: TGTGCCAGTAGGTCACAGATCAGAAGCTCTGGGGCCAACGTCCTGACTTTC.

The chain links TRBV6-5 to TRBJ2-1; 11 bases are a match to TRBD1. The CDR3 totals 16 residues. Trimming cost V 0 bases and J 6 bases; bases outside gene matches: 4. The germline V gene encodes CDR1 MNHEY and CDR2 SVGAGI. The CDR3 here is CASSYSGQGACNEQFF. In nucleotides, the CDR3 is TGTGCCAGCAGTTACTCCGGACAGGGGGCATGCAATGAGCAGTTCTTC.

The V gene is TRBV6-5, the J gene TRBJ2-1; 11 bases map to TRBD2. CDR1 and CDR2 from the germline V gene are MNHEY and SVGAGI. The J segment lost 5 bases and the V segment lost 2 bases, leaving 2 bases of the junction unmatched. The CDR3 has 15 residues. The chain's CDR3 is CASSYRLAGNNEQFF. The CDR3 bases are TGTGCCAGCAGTTACAGACTAGCGGGAAACAATGAGCAGTTCTTC.

This chain uses TRBV2 with TRBJ1-2, with 7 nucleotides matching TRBD1. This CDR3 contains 16 residues. In germline, CDR1 is SNHLY, CDR2 FYNNEI. The ends lost 2 bases at V and 5 bases at J; junction bases unmatched: 11. CDR3 bases: TGTGCCAGCAGTGAAATTCGGCAGGGGGGACGGTATGGCTACACCTTC. Translated, it gives CASSEIRQGGRYGYTF.

This clone appeared a single time. This sequence joins TRBV15 and TRBJ1-1, with TRBD1 as a possible D gene (5 bases). CDR3 length: 18 amino acids. The V gene's germline CDR1 is LNHNV and CDR2 YYDKDF (reference sequence). V lost 0 bases to trimming and J lost 4 bases, with 21 bases between them. This CDR3 reads CATSRESGGKGRGTEAFF. The CDR3 bases are TGTGCCACCAGCAGAGAATCGGGGGGAAAAGGGAGAGGCACTGAAGCTTTCTTT.

This clone was found a few times. The chain links TRBV19 to TRBJ2-1, with TRBD1 as a possible D gene (6 bases). Germline CDR1 reads LNHDA; CDR2 reads SQIVND (reference sequence). The CDR3 has 15 residues. V shed 1 base and J shed 8 bases, with 15 bases lying between them. CDR3 DNA: TGTGCCAGTAGTATAGGGATAGGGGGTAGTGATGAGCAGTTCTTC. This gives the protein CASSIGIGGSDEQFF.

V usage is TRBV7-2 and J usage is TRBJ2-7, with 10 bases lining up with TRBD2. The CDR3 is made up of 14 amino acids. Germline CDR1 is SGHTA and CDR2 is FQGNSA. The trim removed 5 bases at V and 7 bases at J, leaving 8 bases unmatched. CDR3 bases: TGTGCCAGCAGCAGAGCGGGGGGGCCGGAGGAGCAGTACTTC. Its protein product is CASSRAGGPEEQYF.

The V and J genes are TRBV15 and TRBJ1-1; no clear D. The CDR3 is made up of 15 amino acids. The ends were cut back, 5 bases at V and 1 base at J, with 14 bases in the middle. Germline lookup yields CDR1 LNHNV and CDR2 YYDKDF (reference sequence). The CDR3 nucleotides read TGTGCCACCAGCGAAACAGTGAGGGCGAACACTGAAGCTTTCTTT. The encoded protein is CATSETVRANTEAFF.

The rearrangement joins TRBV10-3 to TRBJ2-5, with D hard to call. Looked up from germline, CDR1 is ENHRY and CDR2 is SYGVKD. This CDR3 region has 11 residues. The V gene lost 6 bases and the J gene lost 2 bases, with 4 bases spanning the gap. CDR3 protein: CAIRQQETQYF. Here the CDR3 DNA reads TGTGCCATCAGGCAGCAAGAGACCCAGTACTTC.

The chain combines TRBV19 with TRBJ1-5; D is possibly TRBD1 (6 bases). Germline V gene lookup returns CDR1 LNHDA and CDR2 SQIVND (reference sequence). This CDR3 is built from 14 residues. Trimming removed 6 bases from V and 7 bases from J, with 16 bases in between. The CDR3 bases are TGTGCCAGTAGCCATACGGGGGGCGGGCAGCCCCAGCATTTT. Translation: CASSHTGGGQPQHF.

The V and J genes are TRBV2 and TRBJ2-7; D remains ambiguous. The CDR3 spans 13 residues. Trimming stripped 2 bases from V and 6 bases from J, with 11 bases between. Germline CDR1 is SNHLY and CDR2 is FYNNEI. CDR3 protein: CASSESAFGEQYF. Written as DNA, the CDR3 is TGTGCCAGCAGTGAAAGCGCCTTCGGCGAGCAGTACTTC.

This sequence joins TRBV19 and TRBJ1-1, with 7 bases lining up with TRBD1. The CDR3 is 15 amino acids. In germline, CDR1 is LNHDA, CDR2 SQIVND (reference sequence). The V and J ends lost 5 bases and 1 base, in that order; junction bases with no gene match: 7. The CDR3 region is CASSLDRDPNTEAFF. CDR3 bases: TGTGCCAGTAGTCTTGACAGGGACCCGAACACTGAAGCTTTCTTT.

A single count supports this clone. The chain joins TRBV6-6 to TRBJ2-5; no firm D call. V lost 6 bases to trimming and J lost 4 bases, with 6 bases between them. This CDR3 is built from 11 residues. The germline CDR1 and CDR2 sequences are MNHNY and SVGAGI (reference sequence). The CDR3 bases are TGTGCCAGCAGCGAGAGAGAGACCCAGTACTTC. Translated: CASSERETQYF.

The chain is built from TRBV7-7 and TRBJ2-7; D not certain. The germline V and J ends were trimmed by 5 bases and 2 bases, with 4 bases remaining between them. This CDR3 spans 11 amino acids. CDR1 is SSHAT and CDR2 is FNYEAQ in the germline V gene (reference sequence). CDR3: CASSDTYEQYF. The CDR3 DNA reads as TGTGCCAGCAGCGACACCTACGAGCAGTACTTC.

The rearrangement joins TRBV7-2 to TRBJ2-7, with 10 bases that match TRBD1. There are 16 residues in the CDR3. V shed 5 bases and J 2 bases; nucleotides not matched to a gene: 9. The germline gives CDR1 SGHTA, CDR2 FQGNSA. The CDR3 loop is CASSLTRDRGTYEQYF. CDR3 DNA: TGTGCCAGCAGCCTTACCCGGGACAGGGGTACCTACGAGCAGTACTTC.

The V call is TRBV5-1, the J call TRBJ2-7; perhaps TRBD1 as D (5 bases). Trimming left V 0 bases short and J 5 bases short, with 12 bases between. Germline V lookup: CDR1 SGHRS, CDR2 YFSETQ. The CDR3 is 14 amino acids. In DNA form, the CDR3 reads TGCGCCAGCAGCTTGGGACAGTCAACCCACGAGCAGTACTTC. This translates into CASSLGQSTHEQYF.